This T cell receptor (beta chain) was sequenced in a study of cytomegalovirus exposure and HLA in healthy donors. Trimming removed 5 bases from V and 8 bases from J, with 9 bases in between. The CDR3 loop spans 11 amino acids. Germline V gene data show CDR1 as MNHEY and CDR2 as SVGAGI. This PCR relied on a set of 60 Vbeta primers and 13 Jbeta primers. Method: immunoSEQ multiplex PCR; TCRdb's copy keeps in-frame clones and lacks some. The sample consists of some 150,000 clones, nearly 80% of them appearing once. The sequenced sample consisted of PBMCs. This TCR came from a man in his forties or fifties in good health and CMV-seropositive. The V call is TRBV6-5, the J call TRBJ1-1, with a weak D call TRBD1 (5 bases). The CDR3 loop reads CASSDDREAFF. The CDR3 nucleotides read TGTGCCAGCAGTGACGACAGAGAAGCTTTCTTT.